Listed below are T cell receptor beta chains from one sample, sequenced in a study of blood T cells in healthy people across ages. One entry per CDR3 protein, called by TCRdb with MiXCR from the 5' RACE reads. This sample has 650,000 to 700,000 distinct CDR3 sequences, with about 50% found just once. The sequencing input was blood. The receptors here all came from an elderly woman in good health. Each CDR3 is given with its conserved first and last residue. The D gene is left open where the match is weak. The size of a clone is reported for some rows only, either as once, few or many, or as a class for expanded clones.

NA,NA,TRBJ2-2,TRBV7-9,CASSLGGSSGPTGELFF,TGTGCCAGCAGCTTAGGGGGCTCGAGCGGACCCACCGGGGAGCTGTTTTTT
NA,NA,TRBJ1-2,TRBV20-1,CSASPAGDGYTF,TGCAGTGCTTCGCCGGCGGGTGATGGCTACACCTTC
TRBD1,NA,TRBJ2-5,TRBV3-1,CASGYPGGGETQYF,TGTGCCAGCGGCTACCCAGGGGGTGGAGAGACCCAGTACTTC
TRBD1,few,TRBJ2-5,TRBV7-9,CASSAVRDRGQETQYF,TGTGCCAGCAGCGCAGTACGGGACAGGGGTCAAGAGACCCAGTACTTC
TRBD1,many,TRBJ1-4,TRBV6-6,CASSSRDRGEKLFF,TGTGCCAGCAGTTCCCGGGACAGGGGCGAAAAACTGTTTTTT
NA,NA,TRBJ1-3,TRBV14,CASSQAIGNTIYF,TGTGCCAGCAGCCAAGCAATTGGAAACACCATATATTTT
NA,few,TRBJ1-2,TRBV28,CASMTPGLLQGYTF,TGTGCCAGTATGACCCCTGGGCTACTTCAAGGCTACACCTTC
NA,many,TRBJ2-7,TRBV12-3/TRBV12-4,CASSLVGHYEQYF,TGTGCCAGCAGTTTAGTGGGACACTACGAGCAGTACTTC
TRBD1,NA,TRBJ2-1,TRBV3-1,CASSQGGTGGSEQFF,TGTGCCAGCAGCCAAGGTGGGACAGGGGGGAGTGAGCAGTTCTTC
TRBD2,many,TRBJ2-1,TRBV7-2,CASSISGPSYNEQFF,TGTGCCAGCAGCATTAGCGGGCCCTCCTACAATGAGCAGTTCTTC
NA,NA,TRBJ2-7,TRBV6-2/TRBV6-3,CASRHPGLEMGEQYF,TGTGCCAGCAGACATCCGGGACTGGAGATGGGCGAGCAGTACTTC
NA,NA,TRBJ2-1,TRBV20-1,CSATSSYNEQFF,TGCAGTGCTACTAGTTCCTACAATGAGCAGTTCTTC
NA,NA,TRBJ2-5,TRBV4-2,CASSQDSGKETQYF,TGTGCCAGCAGCCAAGATTCAGGGAAAGAGACCCAGTACTTC
TRBD2,NA,TRBJ2-3,TRBV11-2,CASSLDGWLAGGDTQYF,TGTGCCAGCAGCTTAGATGGTTGGCTAGCGGGAGGTGATACGCAGTATTTT
NA,NA,TRBJ2-1,TRBV4-2,CASSQRGINNEQFF,TGTGCCAGCAGCCAACGCGGGATCAACAATGAGCAGTTCTTC
NA,NA,TRBJ2-1,TRBV6-2/TRBV6-3,CASSDPAPSSYNEQFF,TGTGCCAGCAGCGACCCCGCTCCGAGCTCCTACAATGAGCAGTTCTTC
NA,NA,TRBJ1-6,TRBV6-1,CASSGAPQGLGYNSPLHF,TGTGCCAGCAGTGGCGCCCCTCAGGGGCTCGGATATAATTCACCCCTCCACTTT
NA,few,TRBJ2-1,TRBV13,CASSLQSLVRYDEQFF,TGTGCCAGCAGCCTCCAGTCCCTTGTGCGTTACGATGAGCAGTTCTTC
NA,many,TRBJ2-7,TRBV27,CASSLEAASYEQYF,TGTGCCAGCAGTTTAGAGGCAGCCTCCTACGAGCAGTACTTC
NA,NA,TRBJ2-7,TRBV13,CASAFPGTYEQYF,TGTGCCAGCGCGTTTCCGGGTACCTACGAGCAGTACTTC
TRBD2,NA,TRBJ2-7,TRBV20-1,CSAWLAGPYEQYF,TGCAGTGCTTGGCTAGCGGGACCTTACGAGCAGTACTTC
TRBD1,few,TRBJ1-1,TRBV5-1,CASSDPGGLLGAFF,TGCGCCAGCAGCGATCCAGGGGGATTACTCGGGGCTTTCTTT
TRBD2,once,TRBJ2-5,TRBV2,CASSGTSGYSEQYF,TGTGCCAGCAGTGGGACTAGCGGATACAGTGAGCAGTACTTC
NA,NA,TRBJ2-1,TRBV24-1,CATSDFNSNEQFF,TGTGCCACCAGTGATTTTAACAGTAATGAGCAGTTCTTC
TRBD2,few,TRBJ2-3,TRBV7-2,CASSSSGLAGESQYF,TGTGCCAGCAGCTCCTCCGGACTAGCGGGGGAATCGCAGTATTTT
TRBD2,NA,TRBJ2-3,TRBV29-1,CSVETSGGGTQYF,TGCAGCGTTGAGACTAGCGGGGGAGGTACGCAGTATTTT